This T cell receptor beta chain derives from a study of blood T cells in healthy people across ages. Study conclusions and caveats: The authors considered diversity estimates from one million T cells to be underestimates. As age increased, TCR beta diversity per million T cells fell in a roughly linear fashion.

Concerning this clonotype: What it recognizes is unknown.

The authors ran a second PCR of 7 to 11 cycles using a sample-barcoded 5' primer and a J-beta primer mix. All cDNA molecules were each tagged by a template-switch adaptor with 12 random nucleotides. TCRdb re-called the 5' RACE reads through MiXCR, storing one row per CDR3 protein. The sample has about 1,400,000 distinct CDR3 sequences, approximately 60% seen once. This clonotype was obtained from a man between 18 and 35 years old in good health. Sequenced sample: blood.

CDR3 bases: TGTGCCAGCAACACGCGCACAGATACGCAGTATTTT. Protein: CASNTRTDTQYF. The chain is built from TRBV6-2 or TRBV6-3 and TRBJ2-3; D call uncertain. Germline CDR1 reads MNHEY; CDR2 reads SVGEGT. This CDR3 comprises 12 residues. Trimming removed 7 bases at V and 1 base at J, with 6 bases between.